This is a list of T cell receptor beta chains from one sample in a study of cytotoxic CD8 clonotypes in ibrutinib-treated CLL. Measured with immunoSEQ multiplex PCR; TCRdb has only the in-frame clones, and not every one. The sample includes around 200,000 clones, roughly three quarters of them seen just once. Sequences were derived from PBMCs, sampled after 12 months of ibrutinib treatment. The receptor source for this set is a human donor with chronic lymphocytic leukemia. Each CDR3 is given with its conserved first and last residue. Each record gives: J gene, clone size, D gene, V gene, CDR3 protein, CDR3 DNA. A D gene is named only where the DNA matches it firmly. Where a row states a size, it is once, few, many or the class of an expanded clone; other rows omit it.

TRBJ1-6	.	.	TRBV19	CASKGERTSPLHF	TGTGCCAGTAAGGGTGAGAGGACCTCACCCCTCCACTTT
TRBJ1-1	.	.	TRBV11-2	CASSLMGGNTEAFF	TGTGCCAGCAGCCTCATGGGGGGGAACACTGAAGCTTTCTTT
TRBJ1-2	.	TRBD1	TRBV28	CASSPGQFYGYTF	TGTGCCAGCAGCCCGGGACAGTTCTATGGCTACACCTTC
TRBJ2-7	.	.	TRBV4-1	CASSQDRGSYEQYF	TGCGCCAGCAGCCAAGATAGAGGCAGCTACGAGCAGTACTTC
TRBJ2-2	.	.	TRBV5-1	CASSFKGDTGELFF	TGCGCCAGCAGCTTTAAAGGAGACACCGGGGAGCTGTTTTTT
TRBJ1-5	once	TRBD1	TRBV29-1	CSVGQGSQPQHF	TGCAGCGTTGGACAGGGATCTCAGCCCCAGCATTTT
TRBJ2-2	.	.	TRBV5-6	CATEGTGELFF	TGTGCCACAGAGGGCACCGGGGAGCTGTTTTTT
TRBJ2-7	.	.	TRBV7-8	CASSTEHGEQYF	TGTGCCAGCAGCACCGAGCATGGCGAGCAGTACTTC
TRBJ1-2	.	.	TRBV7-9	CASSQSGQGGYTF	TGTGCCAGCAGCCAATCCGGGCAGGGAGGCTACACCTTC
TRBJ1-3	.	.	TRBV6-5	CASSWGRFSGNTIYF	TGTGCCAGCAGTTGGGGGAGGTTCTCTGGAAACACCATATATTTT
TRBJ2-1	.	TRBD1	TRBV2	CASSGDRGREQFF	TGTGCCAGCAGCGGGGACAGGGGGCGTGAGCAGTTCTTC
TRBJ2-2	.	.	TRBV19	CASSISSGGAGGELFF	TGTGCCAGTAGTATTTCCTCGGGGGGCGCAGGCGGGGAGCTGTTTTTT
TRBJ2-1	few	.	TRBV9	CASSPEGPWVNEQFF	TGTGCCAGCAGCCCAGAGGGTCCCTGGGTTAATGAGCAGTTCTTC
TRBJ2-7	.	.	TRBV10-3	CATTPQGYYEQYF	TGTGCCACTACACCCCAGGGGTACTACGAGCAGTACTTC
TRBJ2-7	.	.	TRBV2	CASSEDGWQYF	TGTGCCAGCAGTGAAGACGGGTGGCAGTACTTC
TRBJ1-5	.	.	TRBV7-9	CASSFGPQSNQPQHF	TGTGCCAGCAGCTTCGGCCCCCAGAGCAATCAGCCCCAGCATTTT
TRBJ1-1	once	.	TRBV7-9	CASSLVLGNTEAFF	TGTGCCAGCAGCTTAGTTTTAGGGAACACTGAAGCTTTCTTT
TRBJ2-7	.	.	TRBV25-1	CASSGRAGYEQYF	TGTGCCAGCAGTGGCAGGGCGGGCTACGAGCAGTACTTC
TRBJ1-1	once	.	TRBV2	CASRADGNTEAFF	TGTGCCAGCAGAGCCGACGGGAACACTGAAGCTTTCTTT
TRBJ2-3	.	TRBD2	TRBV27	CASSPRARAGGKFSTDTQYF	TGTGCCAGCAGTCCCCGGGCCCGCGCGGGAGGTAAGTTTAGCACAGATACGCAGTATTTT
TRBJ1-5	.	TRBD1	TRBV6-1	CASSGTGALSPNQPQHF	TGTGCCAGCAGTGGGACAGGTGCACTTTCGCCCAATCAGCCCCAGCATTTT
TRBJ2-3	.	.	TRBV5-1	CASSFPGGDTQYF	TGCGCCAGCAGCTTCCCAGGAGGGGATACGCAGTATTTT
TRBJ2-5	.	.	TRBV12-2	CAIRTSGEGETQYF	TGTGCAATCCGGACTAGCGGGGAGGGAGAGACCCAGTACTTC
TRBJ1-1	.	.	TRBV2	CASRDGPATEAFF	TGTGCCAGCAGGGATGGGCCCGCCACTGAAGCTTTCTTT
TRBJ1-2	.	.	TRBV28	CASSFGGAGYTF	TGTGCCAGCAGTTTTGGGGGCGCTGGCTACACCTTC
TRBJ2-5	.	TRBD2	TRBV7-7	CASALAGEETQYF	TGTGCTAGCGCCCTAGCGGGGGAAGAGACCCAGTACTTC
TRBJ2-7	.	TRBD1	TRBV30	CAWLNKGQNYEQYF	TGTGCCTGGTTGAACAAGGGACAGAACTACGAGCAGTACTTC
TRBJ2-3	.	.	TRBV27	CASSQKTSWTDTQYF	TGTGCCAGCAGCCAAAAGACTAGTTGGACAGATACGCAGTATTTT
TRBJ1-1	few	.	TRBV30	CAWRRGTGEAFF	TGTGCCTGGAGACGGGGGACTGGAGAAGCTTTCTTT
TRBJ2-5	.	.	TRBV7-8	CASSLVTMGTKETQYF	TGTGCCAGCAGCTTAGTAACTATGGGGACAAAAGAGACCCAGTACTTC
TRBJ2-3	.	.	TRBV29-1	CSVVTYQLGDTQYF	TGCAGCGTTGTAACCTATCAATTAGGAGATACGCAGTATTTT
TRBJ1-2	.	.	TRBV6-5	CASSYFQGPYGYTF	TGTGCCAGCAGTTATTTTCAGGGTCCCTATGGCTACACCTTC
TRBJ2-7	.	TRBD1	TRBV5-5	CASSLEGQVVYYEQYF	TGTGCCAGCAGCTTGGAAGGACAGGTGGTCTATTACGAGCAGTACTTC
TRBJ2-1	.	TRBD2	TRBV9	CASSPLAGGRSEQFF	TGTGCCAGCAGCCCACTAGCGGGGGGGCGAAGTGAGCAGTTCTTC
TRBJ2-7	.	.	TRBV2	CASSEMEWGSSYEQYF	TGTGCCAGCAGTGAGATGGAGTGGGGCAGTTCCTACGAGCAGTACTTC
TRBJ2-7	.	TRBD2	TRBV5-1	CASSFELAGYEQYF	TGCGCCAGCAGCTTCGAACTAGCGGGTTACGAGCAGTACTTC
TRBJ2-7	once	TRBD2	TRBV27	CASRSRLAGGSYEQYF	TGTGCCAGCAGATCGCGACTAGCGGGAGGTTCCTACGAGCAGTACTTC
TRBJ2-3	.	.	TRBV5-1	CASSLEGKGTDTQYF	TGCGCCAGCAGCTTGGAGGGGAAAGGCACAGATACGCAGTATTTT
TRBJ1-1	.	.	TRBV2	CASKVGDPEAFF	TGTGCCAGCAAAGTAGGGGATCCTGAAGCTTTCTTT
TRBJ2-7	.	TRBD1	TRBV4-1	CASSHLGTGTYEQYF	TGCGCCAGCAGCCACCTTGGGACAGGAACGTACGAGCAGTACTTC
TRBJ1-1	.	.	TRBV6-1	CASREARTAGPTEAFF	TGTGCCAGCAGGGAAGCAAGGACAGCCGGCCCAACTGAAGCTTTCTTT
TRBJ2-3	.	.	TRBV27	CASGSTDTQYF	TGTGCCAGCGGTAGCACAGATACGCAGTATTTT
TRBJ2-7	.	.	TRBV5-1	CASSLVEGAGFYEQYF	TGCGCCAGCAGCTTGGTGGAGGGGGCTGGGTTCTACGAGCAGTACTTC
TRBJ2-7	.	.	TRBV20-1	CSARASYEQYF	TGCAGTGCTAGAGCGAGCTACGAGCAGTACTTC
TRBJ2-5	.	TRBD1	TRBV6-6	CASSGQVQETQYF	TGTGCCAGCAGTGGACAGGTCCAAGAGACCCAGTACTTC
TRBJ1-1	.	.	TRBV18	CASSAGMNTEAFF	TGTGCCAGCTCAGCAGGGATGAACACTGAAGCTTTCTTT